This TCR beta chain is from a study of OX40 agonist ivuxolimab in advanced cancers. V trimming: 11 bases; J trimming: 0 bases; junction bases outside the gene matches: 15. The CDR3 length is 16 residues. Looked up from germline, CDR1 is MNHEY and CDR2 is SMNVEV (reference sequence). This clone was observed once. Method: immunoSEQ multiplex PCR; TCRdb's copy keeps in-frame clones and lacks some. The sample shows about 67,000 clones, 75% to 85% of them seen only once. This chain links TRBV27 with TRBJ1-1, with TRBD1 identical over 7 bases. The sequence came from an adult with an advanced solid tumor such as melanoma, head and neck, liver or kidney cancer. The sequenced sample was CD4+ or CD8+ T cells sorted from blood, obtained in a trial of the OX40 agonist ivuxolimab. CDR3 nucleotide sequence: TGTGCCCCAGCAGCAGGGGGGGCGGTCATGAACACTGAAGCTTTCTTT. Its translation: CAPAAGGAVMNTEAFF.